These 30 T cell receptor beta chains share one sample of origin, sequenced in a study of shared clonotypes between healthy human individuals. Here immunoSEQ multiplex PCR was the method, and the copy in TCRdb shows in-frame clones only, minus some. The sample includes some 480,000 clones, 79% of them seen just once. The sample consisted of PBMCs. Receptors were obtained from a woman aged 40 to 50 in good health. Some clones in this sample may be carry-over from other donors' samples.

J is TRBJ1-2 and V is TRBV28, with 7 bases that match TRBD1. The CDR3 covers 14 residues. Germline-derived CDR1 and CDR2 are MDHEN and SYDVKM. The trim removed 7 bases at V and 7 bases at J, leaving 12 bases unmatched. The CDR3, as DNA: TGTGCCAGCACCCTAGGGGGCAGGGTGAGTGGCTACACCTTC. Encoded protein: CASTLGGRVSGYTF.

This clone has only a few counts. The CDR3 region is CASSPGGGNEKLFF. CDR3 DNA sequence: TGTGCCAGCTCACCTGGAGGGGGTAATGAAAAACTGTTTTTT. This sequence joins TRBV18 and TRBJ1-4; a possible D gene is TRBD1 (6 bases). V lost 3 bases and J 4 bases, leaving 9 bases between the germline ends. Germline assignment: CDR1 KGHSH and CDR2 LQKENI. CDR3 length equals 14 residues. Based on the CDR3 plus reference TRBV18 and TRBJ1-4, the full variable domain is NAGVMQNPRHLVRRRGQEARLRCSPMKGHSHVYWYRQLPEEGLKFMVYLQKENIIDESGMPKERFSAEFPKEGPSILRIQQVVRGDSAAYFCASSPGGGNEKLFFGSGTQLSVL.

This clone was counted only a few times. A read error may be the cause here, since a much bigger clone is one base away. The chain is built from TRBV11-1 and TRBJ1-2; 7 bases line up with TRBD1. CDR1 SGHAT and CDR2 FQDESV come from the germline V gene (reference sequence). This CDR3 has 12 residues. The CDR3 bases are TGTGCCAGCAGCCAGGGGGGTTATGGCAACACCTTC. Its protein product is CASSQGGYGNTF. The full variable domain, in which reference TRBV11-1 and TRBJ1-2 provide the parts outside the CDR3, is EAEVAQSPRYKITEKSQAVAFWCDPISGHATLYWYRQILGQGPELLVQFQDESVVDDSQLPKDRFSAERLKGVDSTLKIQPAELGDSAMYLCASSQGGYGNTFGSGTRLTVV.

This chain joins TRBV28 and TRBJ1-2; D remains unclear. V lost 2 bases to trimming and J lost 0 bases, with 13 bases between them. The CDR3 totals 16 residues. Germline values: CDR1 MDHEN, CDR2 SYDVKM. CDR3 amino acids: CASSLTAVSANYGYTF. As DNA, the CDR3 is TGTGCCAGCAGTTTAACCGCAGTCTCCGCTAACTATGGCTACACCTTC.

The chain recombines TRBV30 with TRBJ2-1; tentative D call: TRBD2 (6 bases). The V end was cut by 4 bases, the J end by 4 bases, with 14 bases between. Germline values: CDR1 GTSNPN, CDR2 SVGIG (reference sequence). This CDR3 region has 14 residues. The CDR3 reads CAWMPGVTYNEQFF. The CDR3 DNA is TGTGCCTGGATGCCGGGGGTGACATACAATGAGCAGTTCTTC.

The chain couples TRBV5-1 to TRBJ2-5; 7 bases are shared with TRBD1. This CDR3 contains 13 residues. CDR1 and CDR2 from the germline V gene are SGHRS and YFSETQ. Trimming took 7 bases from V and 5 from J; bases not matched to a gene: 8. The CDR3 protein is CASYEQGYETQYF. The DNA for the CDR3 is TGCGCCAGCTACGAACAGGGGTACGAGACCCAGTACTTC.

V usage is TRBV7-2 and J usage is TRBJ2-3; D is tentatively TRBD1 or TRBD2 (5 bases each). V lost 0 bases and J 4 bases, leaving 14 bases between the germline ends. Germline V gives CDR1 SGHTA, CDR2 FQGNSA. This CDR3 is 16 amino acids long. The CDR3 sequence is CASSLAGASVSDTQYF. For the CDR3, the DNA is TGTGCCAGCAGCTTAGCCGGGGCCTCCGTATCAGATACGCAGTATTTT.

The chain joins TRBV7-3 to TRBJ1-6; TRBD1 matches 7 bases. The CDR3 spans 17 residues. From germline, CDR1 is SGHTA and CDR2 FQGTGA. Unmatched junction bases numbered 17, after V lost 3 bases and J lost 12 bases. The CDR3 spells CASSFPDRRPPRGPLHF. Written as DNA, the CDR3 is TGTGCCAGCAGCTTTCCGGACAGGCGACCTCCTCGGGGACCCCTCCACTTT. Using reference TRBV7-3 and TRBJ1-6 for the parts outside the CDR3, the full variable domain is GAGVSQTPSNKVTEKGKYVELRCDPISGHTALYWYRQSLGQGPEFLIYFQGTGAADDSGLPNDRFFAVRPEGSVSTLKIQRTERGDSAVYLCASSFPDRRPPRGPLHFGNGTRLTVT.

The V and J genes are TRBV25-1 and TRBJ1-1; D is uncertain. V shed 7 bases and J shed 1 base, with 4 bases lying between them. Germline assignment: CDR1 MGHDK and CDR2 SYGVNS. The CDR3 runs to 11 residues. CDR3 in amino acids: CASMKNTEAFF. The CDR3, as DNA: TGTGCCAGCATGAAGAACACTGAAGCTTTCTTT.

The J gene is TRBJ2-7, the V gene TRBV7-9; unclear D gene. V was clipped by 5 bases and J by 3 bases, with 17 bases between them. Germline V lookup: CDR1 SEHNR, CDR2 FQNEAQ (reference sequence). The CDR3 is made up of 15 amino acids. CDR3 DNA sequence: TGTGCCAGCAGCAATAGGGTGTCCGGGCACTACGAGCAGTACTTC. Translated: CASSNRVSGHYEQYF.

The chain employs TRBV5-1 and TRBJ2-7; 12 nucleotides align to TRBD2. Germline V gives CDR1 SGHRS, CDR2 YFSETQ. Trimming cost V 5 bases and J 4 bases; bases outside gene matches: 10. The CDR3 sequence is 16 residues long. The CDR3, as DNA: TGCGCCAGCAGAGCAGGCGGGACTAGCGGGCTGTACGAGCAGTACTTC. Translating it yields CASRAGGTSGLYEQYF.

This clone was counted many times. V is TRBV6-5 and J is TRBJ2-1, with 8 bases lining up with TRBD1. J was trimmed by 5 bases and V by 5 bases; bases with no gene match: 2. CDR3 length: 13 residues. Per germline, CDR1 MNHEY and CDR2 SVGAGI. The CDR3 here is CASSTDRDNEQFF. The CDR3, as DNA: TGTGCCAGCAGTACGGACAGGGACAATGAGCAGTTCTTC.

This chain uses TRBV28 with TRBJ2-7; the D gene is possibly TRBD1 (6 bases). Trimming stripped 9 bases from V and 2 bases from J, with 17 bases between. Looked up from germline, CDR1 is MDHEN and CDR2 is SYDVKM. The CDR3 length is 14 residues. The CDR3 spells CASSRVYRAYEQYF. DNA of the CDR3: TGTGCCAGTTCCCGGGTCTACAGGGCCTACGAGCAGTACTTC. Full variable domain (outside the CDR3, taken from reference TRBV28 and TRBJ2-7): DVKVTQSSRYLVKRTGEKVFLECVQDMDHENMFWYRQDPGLGLRLIYFSYDVKMKEKGDIPEGYSVSREKKERFSLILESASTNQTSMYLCASSRVYRAYEQYFGPGTRLTVT.

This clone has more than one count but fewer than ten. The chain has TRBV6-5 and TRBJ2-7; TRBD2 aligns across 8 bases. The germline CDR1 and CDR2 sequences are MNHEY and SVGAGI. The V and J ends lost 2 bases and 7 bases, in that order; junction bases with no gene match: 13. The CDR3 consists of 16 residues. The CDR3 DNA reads TGTGCCAGCAGTTACGGGGCTGCGGGGGGCGCGAAAGAGCAGTACTTC. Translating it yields CASSYGAAGGAKEQYF.

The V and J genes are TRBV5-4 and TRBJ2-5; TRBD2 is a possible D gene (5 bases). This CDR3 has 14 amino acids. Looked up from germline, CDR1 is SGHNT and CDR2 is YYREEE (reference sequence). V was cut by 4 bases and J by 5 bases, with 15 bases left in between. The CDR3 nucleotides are TGTGCCAGCAGCCCGGGGTCGGCCTCTGAGACCCAGTACTTC. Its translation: CASSPGSASETQYF.

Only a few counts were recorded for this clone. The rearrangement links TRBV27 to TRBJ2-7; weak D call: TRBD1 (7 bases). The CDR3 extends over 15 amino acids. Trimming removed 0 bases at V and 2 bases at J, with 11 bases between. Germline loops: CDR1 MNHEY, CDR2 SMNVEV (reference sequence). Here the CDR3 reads CASSLSGGQPYEQYF. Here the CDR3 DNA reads TGTGCCAGCAGTTTATCGGGGGGACAGCCCTACGAGCAGTACTTC.

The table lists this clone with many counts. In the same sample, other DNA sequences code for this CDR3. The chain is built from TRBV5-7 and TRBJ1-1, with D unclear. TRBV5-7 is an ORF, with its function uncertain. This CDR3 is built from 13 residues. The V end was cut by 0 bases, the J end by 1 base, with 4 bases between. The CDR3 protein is CASSLEGNTEAFF. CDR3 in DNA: TGTGCCAGCAGCTTGGAAGGGAACACTGAAGCTTTCTTT.

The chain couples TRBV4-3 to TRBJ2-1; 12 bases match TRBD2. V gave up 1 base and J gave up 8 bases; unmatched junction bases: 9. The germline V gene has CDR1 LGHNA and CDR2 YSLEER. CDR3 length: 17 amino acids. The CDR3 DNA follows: TGCGCCAGCAGCCAAGGACGTACCCTAGCGGGAGGGCATGAGCAGTTCTTC. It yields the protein CASSQGRTLAGGHEQFF.

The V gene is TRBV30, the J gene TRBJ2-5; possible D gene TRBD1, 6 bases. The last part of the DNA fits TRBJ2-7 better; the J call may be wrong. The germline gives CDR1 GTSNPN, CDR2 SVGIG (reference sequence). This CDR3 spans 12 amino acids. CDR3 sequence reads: CAWSVQGYEQYF. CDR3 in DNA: TGTGCCTGGAGTGTACAGGGCTACGAGCAGTACTTC.

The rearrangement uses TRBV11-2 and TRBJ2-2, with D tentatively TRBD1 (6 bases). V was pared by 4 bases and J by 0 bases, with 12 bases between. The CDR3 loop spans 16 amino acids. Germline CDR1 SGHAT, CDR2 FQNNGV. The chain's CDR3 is CASSSLPGANTGELFF. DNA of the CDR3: TGTGCCAGCAGCTCCCTCCCAGGGGCGAACACCGGGGAGCTGTTTTTT.

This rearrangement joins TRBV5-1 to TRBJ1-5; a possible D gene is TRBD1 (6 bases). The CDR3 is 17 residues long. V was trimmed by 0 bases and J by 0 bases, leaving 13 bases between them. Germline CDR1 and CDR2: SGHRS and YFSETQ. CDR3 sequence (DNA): TGCGCCAGCAGCTTGGAGGGCAGGGGCGATAGCAATCAGCCCCAGCATTTT. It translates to CASSLEGRGDSNQPQHF.

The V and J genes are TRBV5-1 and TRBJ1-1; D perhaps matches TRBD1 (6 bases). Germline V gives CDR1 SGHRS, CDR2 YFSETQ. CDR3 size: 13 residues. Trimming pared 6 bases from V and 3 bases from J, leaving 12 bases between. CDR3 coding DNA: TGCGCCAGCACCCGCAAGGGGGACACTGAAGCTTTCTTT. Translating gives CASTRKGDTEAFF.

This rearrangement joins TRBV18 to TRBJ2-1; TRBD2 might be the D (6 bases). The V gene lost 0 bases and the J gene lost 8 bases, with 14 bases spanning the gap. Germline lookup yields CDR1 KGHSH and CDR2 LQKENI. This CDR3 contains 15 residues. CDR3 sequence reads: CASSPPAGKEDEQFF. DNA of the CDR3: TGTGCCAGCTCACCACCGGCGGGGAAGGAGGATGAGCAGTTCTTC.

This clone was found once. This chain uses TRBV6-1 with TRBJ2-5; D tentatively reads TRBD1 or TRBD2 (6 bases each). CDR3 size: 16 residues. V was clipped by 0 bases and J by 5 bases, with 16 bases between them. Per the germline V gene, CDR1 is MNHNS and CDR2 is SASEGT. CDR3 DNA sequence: TGTGCCAGCAGTGAAGCGAGCCGGGGGCGCTTTGAGACCCAGTACTTC. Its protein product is CASSEASRGRFETQYF.

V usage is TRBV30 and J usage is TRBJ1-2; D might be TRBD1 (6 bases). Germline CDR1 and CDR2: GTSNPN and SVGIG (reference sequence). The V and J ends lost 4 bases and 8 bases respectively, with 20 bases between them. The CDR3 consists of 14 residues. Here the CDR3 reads CAWISGRGWNGYTF. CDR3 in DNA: TGTGCCTGGATTTCTGGCAGGGGATGGAACGGCTACACCTTC.

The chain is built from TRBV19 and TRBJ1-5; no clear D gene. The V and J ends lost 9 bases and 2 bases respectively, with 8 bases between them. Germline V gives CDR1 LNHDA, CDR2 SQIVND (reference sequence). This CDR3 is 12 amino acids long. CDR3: CASGIGNQPQHF. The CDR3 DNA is TGTGCCAGCGGGATTGGCAATCAGCCCCAGCATTTT.

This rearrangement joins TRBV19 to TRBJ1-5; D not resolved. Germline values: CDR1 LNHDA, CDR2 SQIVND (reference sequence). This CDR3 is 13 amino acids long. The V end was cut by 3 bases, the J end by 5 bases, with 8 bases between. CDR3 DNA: TGTGCCAGTAGTATTTTGTGGGATCAGCCCCAGCATTTT. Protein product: CASSILWDQPQHF.

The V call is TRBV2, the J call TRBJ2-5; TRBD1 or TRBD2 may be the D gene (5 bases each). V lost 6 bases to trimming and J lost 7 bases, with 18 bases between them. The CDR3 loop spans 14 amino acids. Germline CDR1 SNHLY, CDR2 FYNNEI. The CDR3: CASSPLQVGVTQYF. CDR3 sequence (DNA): TGTGCCAGCAGCCCCCTACAGGTGGGAGTGACCCAGTACTTC.

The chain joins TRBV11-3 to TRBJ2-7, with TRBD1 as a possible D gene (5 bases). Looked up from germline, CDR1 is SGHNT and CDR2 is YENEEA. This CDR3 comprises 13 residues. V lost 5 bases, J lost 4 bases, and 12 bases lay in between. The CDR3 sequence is CASSPSDSYEQYF. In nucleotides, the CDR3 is TGTGCCAGCAGCCCCTCTGACAGTTACGAGCAGTACTTC.

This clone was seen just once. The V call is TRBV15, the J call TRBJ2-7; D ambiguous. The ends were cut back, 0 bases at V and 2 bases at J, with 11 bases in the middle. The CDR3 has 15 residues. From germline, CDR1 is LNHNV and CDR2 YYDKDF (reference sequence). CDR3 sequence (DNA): TGTGCCACCAGCAGAGATCGGGCAGGACCCTACGAGCAGTACTTC. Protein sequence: CATSRDRAGPYEQYF.